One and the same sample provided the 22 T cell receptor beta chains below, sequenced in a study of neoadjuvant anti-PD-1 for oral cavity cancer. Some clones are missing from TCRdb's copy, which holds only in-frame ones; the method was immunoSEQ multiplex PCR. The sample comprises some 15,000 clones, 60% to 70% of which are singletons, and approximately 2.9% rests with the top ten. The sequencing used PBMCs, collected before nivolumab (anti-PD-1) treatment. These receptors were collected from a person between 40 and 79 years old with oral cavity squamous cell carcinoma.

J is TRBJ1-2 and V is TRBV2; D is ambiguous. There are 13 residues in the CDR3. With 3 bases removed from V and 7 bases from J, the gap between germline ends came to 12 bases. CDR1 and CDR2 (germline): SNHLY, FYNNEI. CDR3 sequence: CASSELLKGGYTF. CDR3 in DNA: TGTGCCAGCAGTGAGTTGTTAAAGGGTGGCTACACCTTC.

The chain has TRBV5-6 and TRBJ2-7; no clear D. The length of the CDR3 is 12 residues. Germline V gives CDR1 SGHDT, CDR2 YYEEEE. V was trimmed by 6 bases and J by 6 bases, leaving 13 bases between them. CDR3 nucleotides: TGTGCCAGCACAAGTCTTCGAGGCGAGCAGTACTTC. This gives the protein CASTSLRGEQYF.

The CDR3 loop is CASSSWGQISGNTIYF. CDR3 coding DNA: TGTGCCAGCAGCAGCTGGGGGCAGATCTCTGGAAACACCATATATTTT. The chain uses TRBV5-4 and TRBJ1-3; a weak D match, TRBD1 (6 bases). In germline, CDR1 is SGHNT, CDR2 YYREEE (reference sequence). CDR3 length equals 16 residues. Trimming removed 4 bases at V and 0 bases at J, with 14 bases between. The variable domain in full, with the rest retrieved from reference TRBV5-4 and TRBJ1-3, is ETGVTQSPTHLIKTRGQQVTLRCSSQSGHNTVSWYQQALGQGPQFIFQYYREEENGRGNFPPRFSGLQFPNYSSELNVNALELDDSALYLCASSSWGQISGNTIYFGEGSWLTVV.

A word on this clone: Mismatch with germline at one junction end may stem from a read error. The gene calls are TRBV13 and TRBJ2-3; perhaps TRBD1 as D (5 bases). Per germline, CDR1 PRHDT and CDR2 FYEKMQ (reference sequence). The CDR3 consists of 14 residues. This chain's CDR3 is CASSLGVPADTQYF. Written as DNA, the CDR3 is TGTGCCAGCAGCCTAGGGGTTCCGGCAGATACGCAGTATTTT.

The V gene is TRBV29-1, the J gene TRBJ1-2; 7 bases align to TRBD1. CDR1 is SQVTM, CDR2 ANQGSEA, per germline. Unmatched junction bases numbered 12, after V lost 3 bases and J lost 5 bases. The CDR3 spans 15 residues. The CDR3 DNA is TGCAGCGTTGAGATGATGACAGGGAACATGTATGGCTACACCTTC. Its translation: CSVEMMTGNMYGYTF.

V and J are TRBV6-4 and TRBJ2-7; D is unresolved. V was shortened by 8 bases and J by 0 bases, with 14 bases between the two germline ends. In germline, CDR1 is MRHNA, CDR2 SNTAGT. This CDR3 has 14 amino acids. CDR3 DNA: TGTGCCAGCCGCCAAGACCAGCCCTCCTACGAGCAGTACTTC. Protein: CASRQDQPSYEQYF.

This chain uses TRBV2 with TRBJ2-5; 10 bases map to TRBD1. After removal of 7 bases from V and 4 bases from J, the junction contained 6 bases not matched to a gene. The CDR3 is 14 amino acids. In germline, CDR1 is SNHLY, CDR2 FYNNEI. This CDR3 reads CASKLDRGRETQYF. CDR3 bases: TGTGCCAGCAAGCTAGACAGGGGGCGAGAGACCCAGTACTTC.

The CDR3 protein is CASSLQQYEQYF. CDR3 sequence (DNA): TGTGCCAGCAGTTTGCAGCAATACGAGCAGTACTTC. The chain couples TRBV28 to TRBJ2-7, with D unresolved. This CDR3 comprises 12 residues. Per germline, CDR1 MDHEN and CDR2 SYDVKM. Trimming removed 3 bases at V and 4 bases at J, with 7 bases between.

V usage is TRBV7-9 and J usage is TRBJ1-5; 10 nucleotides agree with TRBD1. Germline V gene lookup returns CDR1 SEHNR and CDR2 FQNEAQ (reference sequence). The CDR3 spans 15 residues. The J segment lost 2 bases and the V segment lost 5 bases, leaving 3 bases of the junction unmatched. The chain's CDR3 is CASSDGQGGNQPQHF. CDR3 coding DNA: TGTGCCAGCAGCGACGGACAGGGGGGCAATCAGCCCCAGCATTTT.

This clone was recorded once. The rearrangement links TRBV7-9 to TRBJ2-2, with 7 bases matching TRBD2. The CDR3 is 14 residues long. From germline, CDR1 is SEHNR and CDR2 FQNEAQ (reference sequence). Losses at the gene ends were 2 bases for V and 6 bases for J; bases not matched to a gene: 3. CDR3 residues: CASSLLAGAGELFF. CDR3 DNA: TGTGCCAGCAGCTTACTTGCGGGGGCCGGGGAGCTGTTTTTT.

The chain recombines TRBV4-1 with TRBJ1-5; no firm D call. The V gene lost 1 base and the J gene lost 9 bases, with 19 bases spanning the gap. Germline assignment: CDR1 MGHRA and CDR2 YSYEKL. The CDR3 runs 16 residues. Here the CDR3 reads CASSQVHDIAGRPQHF. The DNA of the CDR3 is TGCGCCAGCAGCCAAGTGCATGACATAGCGGGAAGGCCCCAGCATTTT.

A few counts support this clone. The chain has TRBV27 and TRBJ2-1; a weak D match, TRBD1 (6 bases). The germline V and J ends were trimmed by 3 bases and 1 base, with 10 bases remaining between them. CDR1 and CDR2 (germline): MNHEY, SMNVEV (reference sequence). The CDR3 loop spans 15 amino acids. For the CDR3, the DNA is TGTGCCAGCAGTTTGACAGGACTTTCCTACAATGAGCAGTTCTTC. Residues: CASSLTGLSYNEQFF.

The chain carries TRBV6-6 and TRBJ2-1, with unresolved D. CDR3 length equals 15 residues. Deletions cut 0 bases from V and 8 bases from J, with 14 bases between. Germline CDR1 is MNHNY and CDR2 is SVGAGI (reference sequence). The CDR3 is CASSYSPGGTHEQFF. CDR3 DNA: TGTGCCAGCAGTTACTCACCGGGTGGCACGCATGAGCAGTTCTTC.

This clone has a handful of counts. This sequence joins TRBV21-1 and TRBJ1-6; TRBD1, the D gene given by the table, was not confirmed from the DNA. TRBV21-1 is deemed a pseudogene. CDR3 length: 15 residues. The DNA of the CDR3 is TGTGCCAGCAGCAAAGTATGTCAGAATAATTCACCCCTCCACTTT. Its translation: CASSKVCQNNSPLHF.

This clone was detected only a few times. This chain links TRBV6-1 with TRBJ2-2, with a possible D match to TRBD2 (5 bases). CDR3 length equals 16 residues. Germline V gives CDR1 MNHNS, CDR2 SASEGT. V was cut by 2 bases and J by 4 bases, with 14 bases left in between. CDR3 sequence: CASSEHSSPGTGELFF. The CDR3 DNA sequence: TGTGCCAGCAGTGAACATTCTAGCCCGGGCACCGGGGAGCTGTTTTTT.

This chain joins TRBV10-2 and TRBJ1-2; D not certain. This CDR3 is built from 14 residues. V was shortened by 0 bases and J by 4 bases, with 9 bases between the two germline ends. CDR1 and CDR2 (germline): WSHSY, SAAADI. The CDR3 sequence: CASSESKQTYGYTF. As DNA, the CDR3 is TGCGCCAGCAGTGAGTCCAAACAGACCTATGGCTACACCTTC.

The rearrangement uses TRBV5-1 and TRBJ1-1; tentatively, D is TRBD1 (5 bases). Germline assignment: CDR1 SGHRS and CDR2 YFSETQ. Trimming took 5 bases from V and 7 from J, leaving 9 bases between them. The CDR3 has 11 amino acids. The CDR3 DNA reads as TGCGCCAGCAGGGCAGGGAATGAAGCTTTCTTT. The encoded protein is CASRAGNEAFF.

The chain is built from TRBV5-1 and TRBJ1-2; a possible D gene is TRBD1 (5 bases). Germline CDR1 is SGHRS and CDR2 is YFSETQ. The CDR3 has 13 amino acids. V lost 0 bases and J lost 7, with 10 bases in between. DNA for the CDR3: TGCGCCAGCAGCTTGGAAGGGACGAGTGGCTACACCTTC. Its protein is CASSLEGTSGYTF.

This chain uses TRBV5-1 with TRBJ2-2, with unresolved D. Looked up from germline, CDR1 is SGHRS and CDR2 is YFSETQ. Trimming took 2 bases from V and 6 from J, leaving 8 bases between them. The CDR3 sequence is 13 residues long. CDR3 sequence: CASSLRASGELFF. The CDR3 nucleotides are TGCGCCAGCAGCTTAAGGGCGTCCGGGGAGCTGTTTTTT. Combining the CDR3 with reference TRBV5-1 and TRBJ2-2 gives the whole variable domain KAGVTQTPRYLIKTRGQQVTLSCSPISGHRSVSWYQQTPGQGLQFLFEYFSETQRNKGNFPGRFSGRQFSNSRSEMNVSTLELGDSALYLCASSLRASGELFFGEGSRLTVL.

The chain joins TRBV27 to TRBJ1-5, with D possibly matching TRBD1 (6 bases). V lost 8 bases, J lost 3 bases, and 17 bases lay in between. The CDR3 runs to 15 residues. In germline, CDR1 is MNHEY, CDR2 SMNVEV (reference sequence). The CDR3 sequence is CASSDTGQPNQPQHF. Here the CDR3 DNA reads TGTGCCAGCTCCGACACAGGGCAGCCCAATCAGCCCCAGCATTTT.

Here the CDR3 DNA reads TGCGCCAGTAAATGGGGGGGGGCGGCGAACACCGGGGAGCTGTTTTTT. Amino acids: CASKWGGAANTGELFF. The V gene is TRBV10-2, the J gene TRBJ2-2; weak D call: TRBD2 (7 bases). The CDR3 runs to 16 residues. The germline V gene encodes CDR1 WSHSY and CDR2 SAAADI. The V end lost 9 bases, the J end lost 0 bases, and 17 bases lay between the germline ends.

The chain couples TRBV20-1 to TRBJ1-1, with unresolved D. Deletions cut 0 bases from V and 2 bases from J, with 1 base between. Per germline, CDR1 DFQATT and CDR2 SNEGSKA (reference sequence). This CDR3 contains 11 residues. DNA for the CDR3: TGCAGTGCTAGAGAAAACACTGAAGCTTTCTTT. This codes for CSARENTEAFF.